The sequence of this T cell receptor (beta chain) was determined in a study of shared clonotypes between healthy human individuals. Whole-study results and caveats: Only blood underwent sampling, and tissue repertoires likely differ.

With respect to this clone: Its specificity is unknown.

Assay runs were performed at deep level. Sequenced by immunoSEQ multiplex PCR; TCRdb stores in-frame clones only, minus some. The table includes over 400,000 clones, roughly 95% detected once. A split of CD4+ cells into CD45RA+ naive and CD45RA-negative memory subsets was performed. Germline loops: CDR1 LNHDA, CDR2 SQIVND (reference sequence). The CDR3 length is 19 residues. V was clipped by 4 bases and J by 6 bases; unmatched bases: 21. The TCR was taken from a woman under 40 in good health. This rearrangement joins TRBV19 to TRBJ1-5; 7 bases line up with TRBD1. The sequencing input was naive CD4+ T cells sorted from blood. The subset here: CD45RA+ positively selected. The CDR3 loop reads CASSTKTKQGRFTAQPQHF. CDR3 coding DNA: TGTGCCAGTAGTACAAAGACAAAACAGGGGAGATTCACCGCTCAGCCCCAGCATTTT.